These 8 T cell receptor beta chains were all obtained from the same sample, sequenced in a study of Tregs in tolerant kidney transplant recipients. Some clones are missing from TCRdb's copy, which holds only in-frame ones; the method was immunoSEQ multiplex PCR. The sample records tens of thousands of clones, 80% to 95% being singletons. Sequenced material: Tregs from blood, taken before the transplant. These TCRs come from a human donor who received a combined kidney and bone marrow transplant.

The chain joins TRBV6-1 to TRBJ1-2; no firm D call. CDR1 and CDR2 (germline): MNHNS, SASEGT. The CDR3 runs to 11 residues. Between the trimmed V and J ends, which lost 6 bases and 3 bases, there was a span of 5 bases. In DNA, the CDR3 is TGTGCCAGCAGGGATCACTATGGCTACACCTTC. This gives the protein CASRDHYGYTF.

The CDR3 DNA is TGTGCCAGCAGCTTAGACAGGGGCACCCACAATGAGCAGTTCTTC. This encodes CASSLDRGTHNEQFF. V gene TRBV7-2 combines with J gene TRBJ2-1; 7 nucleotides match TRBD1. J was trimmed by 5 bases and V by 1 base; bases with no gene match: 5. The CDR3 spans 15 residues. Per the germline V gene, CDR1 is SGHTA and CDR2 is FQGNSA.

V usage is TRBV6-5 and J usage is TRBJ1-2, with D tentatively TRBD1 (6 bases). The CDR3 length is 15 residues. CDR1 and CDR2 from the germline V gene are MNHEY and SVGAGI. Trimming shortened V by 0 bases and J by 4 bases, and 12 bases separated the two germline ends. The CDR3 reads CASSYSSPGAYGYTF. CDR3 sequence (DNA): TGTGCCAGCAGTTACTCGAGTCCAGGGGCCTATGGCTACACCTTC.

The chain is built from TRBV4-3 and TRBJ1-5; no reliable D call. Trimming cost V 1 base and J 9 bases, with 10 bases left between them. Germline V gene lookup returns CDR1 LGHNA and CDR2 YSLEER. There are 13 residues in the CDR3. The CDR3 DNA reads TGCGCCAGCAGCCAAGGACTCCGTGGGCCCCAGCATTTT. Translated, it gives CASSQGLRGPQHF.

CDR3 DNA sequence: TGCAGCGTCGCAGAGACAGGCCCAGATACGCAGTATTTT. Its translation: CSVAETGPDTQYF. The rearrangement joins TRBV29-1 to TRBJ2-3, with D perhaps matching TRBD1 (6 bases). V lost 6 bases and J lost 4, with 14 bases in between. The CDR3 length is 13 residues. Germline V lookup: CDR1 SQVTM, CDR2 ANQGSEA.

This clone was observed once. The chain combines TRBV6-1 with TRBJ1-5; D might be TRBD1 (5 bases). The CDR3 loop spans 14 amino acids. Looked up from germline, CDR1 is MNHNS and CDR2 is SASEGT. The ends were cut back, 9 bases at V and 0 bases at J, with 12 bases in the middle. As DNA, the CDR3 is TGTGCCAGTCTGCTCGGGGGTAGCAATCAGCCCCAGCATTTT. Protein sequence: CASLLGGSNQPQHF.

CDR3 nucleotides: TGTGCCAGCAGCTACGGGGACAGGAACACTGAAGCTTTCTTT. Translated: CASSYGDRNTEAFF. The chain combines TRBV5-4 with TRBJ1-1, with 7 bases that match TRBD1. The CDR3 has 14 amino acids. Germline V CDR1 and CDR2: SGHNT, YYREEE (reference sequence). V was clipped by 3 bases and J by 1 base; unmatched bases: 3.

This rearrangement joins TRBV5-1 to TRBJ1-1, with D possibly being TRBD1 (6 bases). Germline CDR1 is SGHRS and CDR2 is YFSETQ. Between the trimmed V and J ends, which lost 2 bases and 4 bases, there was a span of 9 bases. CDR3 length: 13 residues. CDR3 coding DNA: TGCGCCAGCAGCTTTCAGGGGCCCACTGAAGCTTTCTTT. Protein product: CASSFQGPTEAFF.